This T cell receptor beta chain was recorded in a study of technical replicates of blood from a handful of donors. Clones were read by immunoSEQ multiplex PCR, and TCRdb kept only the in-frame ones, dropping some. The profile covers some 94,000 clones, with almost 97% appearing a single time and 0.35% to 0.45% taken by the ten largest. CDR1 SGHTS and CDR2 YDEGEE come from the germline V gene. The CDR3 contains 18 residues. With V trimmed by 5 bases and J by 3 bases, 14 bases remained unmatched. Sample: T cells isolated from PBMCs. The TCR was taken from a human donor in good health. The chain recombines TRBV5-8 with TRBJ1-4; 9 nucleotides agree with TRBD1. In DNA form, the CDR3 reads TGTGCCAGCAGTTTATTCTTACAGGGGGCGAGACCTAATGAAAAACTGTTTTTT. Protein sequence: CASSLFLQGARPNEKLFF.